Presented here are 21 T cell receptor beta chains from one specimen sequenced in a study of shared clonotypes between healthy human individuals. Method: immunoSEQ multiplex PCR; TCRdb's copy keeps in-frame clones and lacks some. This sample carries about 680,000 clones, 60% to 75% of them seen once, and the ten largest clones take around 1.8%. Sequencing was performed on memory CD4+ T cells sorted from blood. The subset: CD45RA-negative fraction. The receptors stem from a young woman in good health.

The chain carries TRBV7-7 and TRBJ2-5, with 9 bases fitting TRBD1. The CDR3 extends over 15 amino acids. The V gene's germline CDR1 is SSHAT and CDR2 FNYEAQ (reference sequence). J gave up 3 bases and V 5 bases, and 7 bases lay outside the gene matches. The CDR3 sequence: CASSRDRASEETQYF. The DNA of the CDR3 is TGTGCCAGCAGCAGGGACAGGGCCTCTGAAGAGACCCAGTACTTC.

This clone was counted only a few times. This chain uses TRBV6-5 with TRBJ1-1; weak D call: TRBD1 (5 bases). The CDR3 covers 13 residues. Germline CDR1 reads MNHEY; CDR2 reads SVGAGI. Deletions cut 4 bases from V and 5 bases from J, with 11 bases between. In DNA form, the CDR3 reads TGTGCCAGCAGTTTTCAGGGTGGTACTGAAGCTTTCTTT. This translates into CASSFQGGTEAFF.

The CDR3 protein is CASSPHPQGGDEQYF. For the CDR3, the DNA is TGTGCCAGCTCACCACATCCGCAGGGTGGAGACGAGCAGTACTTC. The chain has TRBV18 and TRBJ2-7; weak D call: TRBD1 (5 bases). CDR1 KGHSH and CDR2 LQKENI come from the germline V gene. V was shortened by 1 base and J by 5 bases, with 15 bases between the two germline ends. CDR3 length: 15 residues.

The chain recombines TRBV6-1 with TRBJ1-1; D call uncertain. Germline loops: CDR1 MNHNS, CDR2 SASEGT. V gave up 5 bases and J gave up 2 bases, with 9 bases separating them. This CDR3 is 13 amino acids long. CDR3 sequence: CASSLTENTEAFF. Written as DNA, the CDR3 is TGTGCCAGCAGTCTCACAGAAAACACTGAAGCTTTCTTT.

The V gene is TRBV30, the J gene TRBJ1-1; D is possibly TRBD1 (6 bases). This CDR3 region has 14 residues. Trimming stripped 5 bases from V and 1 base from J, with 14 bases between. From germline, CDR1 is GTSNPN and CDR2 SVGIG (reference sequence). The CDR3 DNA reads as TGTGCCTGGTTGATGAGGGGGAAGAACACTGAAGCTTTCTTT. As protein: CAWLMRGKNTEAFF.

In its sample, this clone was seen once. The chain employs TRBV28 and TRBJ1-2; D is possibly TRBD1 (5 bases). The germline gives CDR1 MDHEN, CDR2 SYDVKM. The CDR3 is made up of 14 amino acids. V lost 3 bases and J 4 bases, leaving 12 bases between the germline ends. In nucleotides, the CDR3 is TGTGCCAGCAGTTTGGCCTCGGGGGTCTATGGCTACACCTTC. This sequence encodes CASSLASGVYGYTF.

The rearrangement links TRBV10-3 to TRBJ1-1; D not certain. This CDR3 comprises 13 residues. Germline-derived CDR1 and CDR2 are ENHRY and SYGVKD. V dropped 1 base and J dropped 0 bases, with 3 bases sitting between them. The CDR3 region has the DNA TGTGCCATCAGTGAGTGGTTGAACACTGAAGCTTTCTTT. Its translation: CAISEWLNTEAFF.

V and J are TRBV6-5 and TRBJ1-1; 7 nucleotides line up with TRBD1. With 0 bases clipped from V and 4 bases from J, the junction kept 5 bases outside the gene matches. The V gene's germline CDR1 is MNHEY and CDR2 SVGAGI. The CDR3 totals 15 residues. CDR3 nucleotide sequence: TGTGCCAGCAGTTACTCACGAACAGGGGTCACTGAAGCTTTCTTT. Encoded protein: CASSYSRTGVTEAFF.

This clone turned up a few times. The J gene is TRBJ2-2, the V gene TRBV6-6, with 8 nucleotides matching TRBD2. The junction had 8 bases not matched to a gene; V was cut back by 8 bases and J by 6 bases. This CDR3 contains 14 residues. Germline V CDR1 and CDR2: MNHNY, SVGAGI (reference sequence). The CDR3 nucleotides are TGTGCCAGCCAACCAGCGGGAGTGGCCGGGGAGCTGTTTTTT. Translated, it gives CASQPAGVAGELFF.

V usage is TRBV7-9 and J usage is TRBJ2-2, with no clear D. The CDR3 contains 12 residues. Trimming removed 5 bases from V and 6 bases from J, with 7 bases in between. From germline, CDR1 is SEHNR and CDR2 FQNEAQ (reference sequence). CDR3 DNA: TGTGCCAGCAGCCCCGTACCCGGGGAGCTGTTTTTT. Protein product: CASSPVPGELFF.

The sample holds a few counts of this clone. The V and J genes are TRBV18 and TRBJ2-3; 10 bases match TRBD2. Germline V CDR1 and CDR2: KGHSH, LQKENI. J lost 0 bases, V lost 5 bases, and 2 bases had no gene match. This CDR3 is built from 15 residues. CDR3 nucleotide sequence: TGTGCCAGCTCAACGACTAGCGGGAGCACAGATACGCAGTATTTT. The encoded protein is CASSTTSGSTDTQYF.

The rearrangement joins TRBV28 to TRBJ1-2; 8 bases match TRBD1. V lost 6 bases, J lost 7 bases, and 4 bases stayed unmatched. Looked up from germline, CDR1 is MDHEN and CDR2 is SYDVKM. This CDR3 spans 12 amino acids. The CDR3 DNA is TGTGCCAGCAGCAGGGGGCGACGTGGCTACACCTTC. Its protein is CASSRGRRGYTF.

The gene calls are TRBV11-2 and TRBJ2-7, with TRBD1 matching over 8 bases. CDR3 length: 14 amino acids. Germline assignment: CDR1 SGHAT and CDR2 FQNNGV. Trimming at V came to 6 bases and at J to 0 bases, leaving 4 bases not matched to a gene. The CDR3 DNA follows: TGTGCCAGCAGGAGGACAGGGACCTCCTACGAGCAGTACTTC. Translated: CASRRTGTSYEQYF. The full variable domain, with the rest looked up from reference TRBV11-2 and TRBJ2-7, is EAGVAQSPRYKIIEKRQSVAFWCNPISGHATLYWYQQILGQGPKLLIQFQNNGVVDDSQLPKDRFSAERLKGVDSTLKIQPAKLEDSAVYLCASRRTGTSYEQYFGPGTRLTVT.

This sequence joins TRBV10-3 and TRBJ2-3, with D possibly matching TRBD2 (7 bases). In germline, CDR1 is ENHRY, CDR2 SYGVKD. The CDR3 loop spans 15 amino acids. V was pared by 6 bases and J by 1 base, with 14 bases between. The CDR3 here is CAISGGTRGTDTQYF. DNA of the CDR3: TGTGCCATCAGCGGGGGGACAAGGGGCACAGATACGCAGTATTTT.

This sequence joins TRBV4-1 and TRBJ2-7, with 15 bases that match TRBD2. Germline values: CDR1 MGHRA, CDR2 YSYEKL. The CDR3 length is 18 residues. J lost 5 bases, V lost 3 bases, and 11 bases had no gene match. The CDR3 DNA sequence: TGCGCCAGCAGCCACGACGATCCGGGACTAGCGGGAGGCCACGAGCAGTACTTC. Translated, it gives CASSHDDPGLAGGHEQYF.

This clone was detected once. The chain combines TRBV11-2 with TRBJ2-3, with D perhaps being TRBD1 or TRBD2 (5 bases each). Germline V gives CDR1 SGHAT, CDR2 FQNNGV. This CDR3 contains 11 residues. V was trimmed by 6 bases and J by 8 bases, leaving 9 bases between them. CDR3 residues: CASSYGGTQYF. The CDR3 bases are TGTGCCAGCAGTTATGGGGGTACGCAGTATTTT.

This chain joins TRBV7-9 and TRBJ1-5; D is unresolved. The CDR3 covers 15 residues. Germline V CDR1 and CDR2: SEHNR, FQNEAQ (reference sequence). Trimming took off 3 bases at V and 5 bases at J, with 14 bases between the two ends. CDR3 bases: TGTGCCAGCAGCTTTTCCGGGCCTGGGGATCAGCCCCAGCATTTT. This codes for CASSFSGPGDQPQHF.

The chain employs TRBV4-1 and TRBJ1-4; tentative D call: TRBD1 (6 bases). The CDR3 runs to 15 residues. Germline loops: CDR1 MGHRA, CDR2 YSYEKL. Trimming cost V 9 bases and J 7 bases, with 21 bases left between them. The CDR3 DNA sequence: TGCGCCAGTAAGAACAGGGTTAGAGGGGCTGAAAAACTGTTTTTT. Translating gives CASKNRVRGAEKLFF.

The chain is built from TRBV28 and TRBJ2-1; D uncertain. The V gene's germline CDR1 is MDHEN and CDR2 SYDVKM. The length of the CDR3 is 13 residues. V lost 2 bases and J 8 bases, leaving 10 bases between the germline ends. CDR3 nucleotides: TGTGCCAGCAGTTTAGCTGGTCGACATGAGCAGTTCTTC. This encodes CASSLAGRHEQFF.

V is TRBV5-1 and J is TRBJ1-4; D possibly corresponds to TRBD1 (6 bases). Germline CDR1 SGHRS, CDR2 YFSETQ. The CDR3 has 14 amino acids. Deletions cut 5 bases from V and 5 bases from J, with 13 bases between. The CDR3 loop reads CASRSDSLNEKLFF. The DNA for the CDR3 is TGCGCCAGCAGATCGGACAGTCTGAATGAAAAACTGTTTTTT.

The V call is TRBV28, the J call TRBJ1-1, with D perhaps matching TRBD1 (6 bases). The V end lost 6 bases, the J end lost 1 base, and 12 bases lay between the germline ends. Germline V lookup: CDR1 MDHEN, CDR2 SYDVKM. This CDR3 has 14 residues. The CDR3 nucleotides read TGTGCCAGCAGGTCCCCGGGACAGAACACTGAAGCTTTCTTT. Translating it yields CASRSPGQNTEAFF.